This T cell receptor (beta chain) was recovered during a study of CD8 T cells in ankylosing spondylitis. The V gene lost 4 bases and the J gene lost 2 bases, with 7 bases spanning the gap. Germline lookup yields CDR1 SGHRS and CDR2 YFSETQ. CDR3 length equals 13 residues. This clonotype has only a few counts. Quantitative molecular-barcoded 5'-RACE generated the TCR beta libraries. TCRdb re-derived calls from the 5' RACE reads in MiXCR, one entry per CDR3 protein. The data show 130,000 to 150,000 distinct CDR3 sequences, with roughly 7.7% seen just once and about 7.3% held by the top ten. The sample comprised synovial fluid, either unsorted or a sorted T cell fraction (not recorded which). The receptor was derived from a male donor with ankylosing spondylitis. This sequence joins TRBV5-1 and TRBJ1-5; D is undetermined. The CDR3 reads CASSEGRNQPQHF. The CDR3 region has the DNA TGCGCCAGCAGCGAAGGTCGCAATCAGCCCCAGCATTTT.